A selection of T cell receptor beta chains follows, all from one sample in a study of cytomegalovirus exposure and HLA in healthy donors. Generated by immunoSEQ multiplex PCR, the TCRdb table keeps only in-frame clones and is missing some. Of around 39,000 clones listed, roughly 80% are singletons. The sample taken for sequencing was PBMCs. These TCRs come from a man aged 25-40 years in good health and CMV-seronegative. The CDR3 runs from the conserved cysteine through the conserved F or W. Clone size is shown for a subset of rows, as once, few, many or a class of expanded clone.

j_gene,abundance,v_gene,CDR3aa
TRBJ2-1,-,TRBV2,CASSEYSEQFF
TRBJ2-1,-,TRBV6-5,CATRQVSYNEQFF
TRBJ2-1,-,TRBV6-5,CASSGGRMEFF
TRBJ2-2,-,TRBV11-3,CASSLVTGGKGELFF
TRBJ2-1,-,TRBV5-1,CASTKQGALSNEQFF
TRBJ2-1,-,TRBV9,CASSDGGGSYNEQFF
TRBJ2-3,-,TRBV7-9,CASRLRGSTDTQYF
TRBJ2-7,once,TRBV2,CASSERRAYEQYF
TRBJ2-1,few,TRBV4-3,CASSLGLAGEAYNEQFF
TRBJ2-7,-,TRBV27,CASSLGTSGSRTYEQYF